The clone carrying this T cell receptor (beta chain) was counted a few times. Antigen specificity is unknown. The sample originates from a study of cytomegalovirus exposure and HLA in healthy donors. Study background: Unique TCRs from HLA-typed donors, about 78 million of them, were held in an early data release.

CDR1 is ENHRY and CDR2 is SYGVKD in the germline V gene. This CDR3 has 15 residues. V lost 2 bases to trimming and J lost 7 bases, with 17 bases between them. Study-level findings and limits: Later work showed greater clonal expansion in HLA-associated TCR beta chains than in equally common others. Rates of TCR association differed by HLA locus in a later analysis, with DRB1 highest and HLA-C lowest.

In the PCR, 60 Vbeta and 13 Jbeta primers were used. Profiling relied on immunoSEQ multiplex PCR, and the TCRdb table lists in-frame clones only, not all of them. The repertoire holds roughly 150,000 clones, with about 75% as singletons. Sequencing input: PBMCs. The chain uses TRBV10-3 and TRBJ2-5, with D possibly TRBD2 on 6 matching bases. This TCR came from a man between 18 and 35 years old in good health and CMV-seronegative. CDR3 region: CAISEAGGAPGTQYF. CDR3 DNA: TGTGCCATCAGTGAGGCGGGCGGGGCTCCAGGGACCCAGTACTTC.